Listed below are T cell receptor beta chains from one sample, sequenced in a study of cytomegalovirus exposure and HLA in healthy donors. TCRdb's copy holds only in-frame clones and misses some; the assay was immunoSEQ multiplex PCR. The sample shows approximately 140,000 clones, more than 60% of them seen only once. Sequencing input: PBMCs. These receptors originate from a female donor in good health and CMV-seronegative. CDR3s include the opening cysteine and the closing phenylalanine or tryptophan. Fields, in order: J gene, D gene, V gene, CDR3 protein. The D gene is left open where the match is weak.

J: TRBJ2-7; D: TRBD1; V: TRBV5-1; CDR3: CASGRQGSSYEQYF
J: TRBJ2-5; D: TRBD1; V: TRBV28; CDR3: CASSSDRVGQETQYF
J: TRBJ2-5; D: TRBD1; V: TRBV28; CDR3: CASSSPDRPCNF
J: TRBJ2-3; D: TRBD2; V: TRBV9; CDR3: CASSASGGGQTDTQYF
J: TRBJ1-4; D: NA; V: TRBV5-1; CDR3: CASSMTGSSEKLFF
J: TRBJ1-2; D: NA; V: TRBV6-5; CDR3: CASSRDNSNYGYTF
J: TRBJ2-7; D: NA; V: TRBV9; CDR3: CASSVAWDSSGGEQYF
J: TRBJ1-5; D: NA; V: TRBV10-1; CDR3: CASSSPGGSNQPQHF
J: TRBJ2-1; D: TRBD1; V: TRBV6-6; CDR3: CASSRQGTYNEQFF
J: TRBJ1-1; D: NA; V: TRBV27; CDR3: CASKSSTEAFF
J: TRBJ2-3; D: NA; V: TRBV6-6; CDR3: CASRDLDRTDTQYF
J: TRBJ1-4; D: NA; V: TRBV11-2; CDR3: CAPVVGPESQVFF
J: TRBJ1-1; D: NA; V: TRBV5-4; CDR3: CASSLALGPDTEAFF
J: TRBJ2-2; D: NA; V: TRBV18; CDR3: CASSPPPQNTGELFF
J: TRBJ2-7; D: NA; V: TRBV6-5; CDR3: CASSSVRGSYEQYF
J: NA; D: TRBD1; V: TRBV6-5; CDR3: CASSYSGQGPYEQYF
J: TRBJ2-7; D: TRBD1; V: TRBV19; CDR3: CASSSGTGSYEQYF
J: TRBJ2-7; D: NA; V: TRBV9; CDR3: CASSPGGTPTTYEQYF
J: TRBJ2-3; D: TRBD2; V: TRBV6-1; CDR3: CASSGSSGNVDTQYF
J: TRBJ2-5; D: NA; V: TRBV11-2; CDR3: CASSPQGGQETQYF
J: TRBJ2-7; D: TRBD2; V: TRBV7-2; CDR3: CASSLLLAGLSYEQYF
J: TRBJ1-1; D: NA; V: TRBV5-4; CDR3: CASSFVLNTEAFF
J: TRBJ2-2; D: NA; V: TRBV27; CDR3: CASSLEFTGTGELFF
J: TRBJ2-3; D: NA; V: TRBV7-3; CDR3: CASSFRGSGTDTQYF
J: TRBJ1-3; D: NA; V: TRBV2; CDR3: CASRGAGDSGNTIYF
J: NA; D: TRBD1; V: TRBV6-1; CDR3: CASGLGTGVYEQYF
J: TRBJ1-2; D: NA; V: TRBV25-1; CDR3: CASSPPQAPRSGYTF
J: TRBJ2-7; D: NA; V: TRBV6-1; CDR3: CASSEAPSYEQYF